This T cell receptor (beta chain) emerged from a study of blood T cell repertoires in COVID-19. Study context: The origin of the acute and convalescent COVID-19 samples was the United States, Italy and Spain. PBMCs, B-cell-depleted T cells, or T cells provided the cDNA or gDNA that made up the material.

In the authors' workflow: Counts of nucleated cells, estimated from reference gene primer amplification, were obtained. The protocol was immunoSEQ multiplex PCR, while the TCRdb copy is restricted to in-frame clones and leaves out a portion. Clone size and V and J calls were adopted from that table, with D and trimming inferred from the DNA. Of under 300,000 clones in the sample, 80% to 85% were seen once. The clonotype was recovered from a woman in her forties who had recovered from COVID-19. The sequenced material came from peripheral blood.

The DNA of the CDR3 is TGCGCCAGCAGCGTTCTAGCGGGGGGGAGAGAGACCCAGTACTTC. Its protein product is CASSVLAGGRETQYF. The J gene is TRBJ2-5, the V gene TRBV5-1, with TRBD2 identical over 12 bases. Germline V gene lookup returns CDR1 SGHRS and CDR2 YFSETQ. With 4 bases clipped from V and 4 bases from J, the junction kept 5 bases outside the gene matches. CDR3 length: 15 residues.